Following are 13 T cell receptor beta chains from one sample sequenced in a study of molecular identifiers for immune sequencing clone quantification. One entry per CDR3 protein results from TCRdb running MiXCR on the PCR reads. The profile covers 85,000 to 130,000 distinct CDR3 sequences, with about 35% appearing a single time and approximately 3.8% taken by the ten largest. Specimen: naive CD8+ T cells from blood, with Jurkat cell RNA spiked in. Subset in this sample: FACS-sorted CD8+CD4-CCR7+CD45RA+ naive T cells. The receptors originated from a human donor in good health. Some libraries in this study had Jurkat cell RNA spiked in.

The V call is TRBV4-1, the J call TRBJ1-1; D remains ambiguous. V lost 0 bases, J lost 0 bases, and 11 bases lay in between. This CDR3 comprises 16 residues. The germline gives CDR1 MGHRA, CDR2 YSYEKL. The CDR3 bases are TGCGCCAGCAGCCAAGATTCTAGGCAGCTGAACACTGAAGCTTTCTTT. Translated, it gives CASSQDSRQLNTEAFF.

This clonotype came up many times. J is TRBJ2-7 and V is TRBV6-2 or TRBV6-3, with 7 bases aligning to TRBD2. V trimming: 0 bases; J trimming: 5 bases; junction bases outside the gene matches: 10. Germline V gives CDR1 MNHEY, CDR2 SVGEGT. The CDR3 sequence is 16 residues long. In DNA form, the CDR3 reads TGTGCCAGCAGTTACTCGAAGCATTTGCGGGAGAACGAGCAGTACTTC. It translates to CASSYSKHLRENEQYF.

Of note for this clonotype: Germline and junction disagree at one end, which may indicate a read error. The V and J genes are TRBV7-2 and TRBJ1-1; D gene ambiguous. Germline assignment: CDR1 SGHTA and CDR2 FQGNSA. The CDR3 is 16 amino acids. The CDR3 is CASGLTPQVRNTEAFF. The DNA of the CDR3 is TGTGCCAGCGGCTTAACCCCCCAGGTTAGAAACACTGAAGCTTTCTTT.

A remark on this clonotype: A much larger clone lies one base from this, so it may be a read error. V is TRBV14 and J is TRBJ2-2, with D possibly being TRBD1 or TRBD2 (5 bases each). Germline CDR1 reads SGHDN; CDR2 reads FVKESK. The CDR3 is made up of 14 amino acids. The CDR3 DNA follows: TGTGCCAGCAGCCTATTTCAGACAGCCGGGGAGCTGTATTTT. Protein sequence: CASSLFQTAGELYF.

About this clonotype itself: One end of the junction does not line up with germline, which may come from a read error. CDR3 sequence reads: CASSLMTGGSTGAFF. The CDR3 DNA is TGTGCCAGCAGCTTAATGACAGGGGGCTCCACTGGAGCTTTCTTT. This chain uses TRBV13 with TRBJ1-1; 10 positions match TRBD1. Germline CDR1 PRHDT, CDR2 FYEKMQ (reference sequence). The CDR3 is 15 residues long.

The V call is TRBV19, the J call TRBJ2-1; no reliable D call. This CDR3 is built from 11 residues. Germline loops: CDR1 LNHDA, CDR2 SQIVND (reference sequence). V lost 1 base to trimming and J lost 7 bases, with 2 bases between them. CDR3 in DNA: TGTGCCAGTAGTATAGGGAATGAGCAGTTCTTC. It codes for CASSIGNEQFF.

There are many counts of this clonotype. This rearrangement joins TRBV7-6 to TRBJ2-3; 12 nucleotides match TRBD2. The ends lost 4 bases at V and 1 base at J; junction bases unmatched: 6. The CDR3 totals 17 residues. Per the germline V gene, CDR1 is SGHVS and CDR2 is FNYEAQ. This CDR3 reads CASSYRLAGDRTDTQYF. DNA of the CDR3: TGTGCCAGCAGCTACCGACTAGCGGGAGACCGCACAGATACGCAGTATTTT.

There are a few counts of this clonotype. This chain joins TRBV5-5 and TRBJ2-3; D is undetermined. The length of the CDR3 is 15 residues. The ends were cut back, 0 bases at V and 1 base at J, with 9 bases in the middle. Germline V CDR1 and CDR2: SGHKS, YYEKEE (reference sequence). CDR3 sequence reads: CASSLVQYGTDTQYF. The CDR3 DNA reads as TGTGCCAGCAGCTTGGTGCAATATGGCACAGATACGCAGTATTTT.

Details on this clonotype: Mismatch with germline at one junction end may stem from a read error. The V gene is TRBV5-3, the J gene TRBJ2-5; possibly TRBD1 for D (5 bases). TRBV5-3 is an open reading frame whose function is uncertain. The length of the CDR3 is 12 residues. CDR3 protein: CASSLGLETRFF. CDR3 DNA: TGTGCCAGCAGCTTGGGGCTAGAGACCCGGTTCTTC.

This clonotype was counted many times. V and J are TRBV5-5 and TRBJ2-7; D ambiguous. The V end was cut by 5 bases, the J end by 6 bases, with 15 bases between. The germline V gene has CDR1 SGHKS and CDR2 YYEKEE (reference sequence). This CDR3 contains 13 residues. The CDR3 spells CASSPDSALEQYF. Here the CDR3 DNA reads TGTGCCAGCAGTCCAGACTCAGCCCTCGAGCAGTACTTC. The complete variable domain, with remaining parts taken from reference TRBV5-5 and TRBJ2-7, reads DAGVTQSPTHLIKTRGQQVTLRCSPISGHKSVSWYQQVLGQGPQFIFQYYEKEERGRGNFPDRFSARQFPNYSSELNVNALLLGDSALYLCASSPDSALEQYFGPGTRLTVT.

To note about this clonotype: With a much larger clone just one base away, this may be a read error. Lacking the conserved final phenylalanine or tryptophan, this CDR3 likely reflects a read error. The chain employs TRBV4-2 and TRBJ1-5; 7 bases map to TRBD1. Germline V CDR1 and CDR2: LGHNA, YNFKEQ. The CDR3 covers 14 residues. V trimming: 4 bases; J trimming: 1 base; junction bases outside the gene matches: 1. The DNA of the CDR3 is TGTGCCAGCAGCCCGGGACAGAGCAATCAGCCCCAGCATCTT. Translated: CASSPGQSNQPQHL.

This clonotype was observed a handful of times. The V and J genes are TRBV18 and TRBJ2-7, with D perhaps matching TRBD1 or TRBD2 (5 bases each). Germline V gene sequence: CDR1 KGHSH, CDR2 LQKENI. Trimming stripped 3 bases from V and 2 bases from J, with 11 bases between. The CDR3 length is 14 residues. The CDR3 nucleotides read TGTGCCAGCTCACCGAGGGGAAGCCCCTACGAGCAGTACTTC. It codes for CASSPRGSPYEQYF.

This clonotype was detected a few times. The chain recombines TRBV6-2 or TRBV6-3 with TRBJ2-2; D is undetermined. V gave up 0 bases and J gave up 7 bases, with 3 bases separating them. Germline loops: CDR1 MNHEY, CDR2 SVGEGT. CDR3 length equals 12 residues. The CDR3 DNA reads as TGTGCCAGCAGTTACTCGATCGGGGAGCTGTTTTTT. Translating gives CASSYSIGELFF.